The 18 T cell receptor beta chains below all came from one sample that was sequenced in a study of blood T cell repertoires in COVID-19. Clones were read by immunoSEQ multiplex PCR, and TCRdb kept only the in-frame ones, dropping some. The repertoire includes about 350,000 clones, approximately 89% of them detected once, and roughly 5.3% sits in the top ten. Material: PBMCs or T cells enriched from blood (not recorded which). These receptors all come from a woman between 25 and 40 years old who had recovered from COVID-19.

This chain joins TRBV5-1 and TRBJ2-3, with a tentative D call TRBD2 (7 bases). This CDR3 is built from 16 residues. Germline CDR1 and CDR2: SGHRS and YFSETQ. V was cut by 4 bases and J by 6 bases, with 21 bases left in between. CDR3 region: CASSPLGGGQTDTQYF. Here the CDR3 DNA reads TGCGCCAGCAGCCCCTTAGGGGGGGGGCAAACGGATACGCAGTATTTT. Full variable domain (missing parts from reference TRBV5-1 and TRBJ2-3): KAGVTQTPRYLIKTRGQQVTLSCSPISGHRSVSWYQQTPGQGLQFLFEYFSETQRNKGNFPGRFSGRQFSNSRSEMNVSTLELGDSALYLCASSPLGGGQTDTQYFGPGTRLTVL.

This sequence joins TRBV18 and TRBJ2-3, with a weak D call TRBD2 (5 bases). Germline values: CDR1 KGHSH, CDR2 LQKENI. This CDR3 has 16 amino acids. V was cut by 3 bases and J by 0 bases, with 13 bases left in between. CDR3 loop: CASSPIGGSSTDTQYF. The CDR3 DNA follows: TGTGCCAGCTCACCGATAGGAGGATCTAGCACAGATACGCAGTATTTT.

CDR3 region: CASSFGTGYYNSPLHF. The CDR3, as DNA: TGCGCCAGCAGCTTCGGGACAGGGTATTACAATTCACCCCTCCACTTT. V is TRBV5-1 and J is TRBJ1-6; 9 positions agree with TRBD1. Germline values: CDR1 SGHRS, CDR2 YFSETQ. The CDR3 sequence is 16 residues long. The J segment lost 7 bases and the V segment lost 2 bases, leaving 7 bases of the junction unmatched.

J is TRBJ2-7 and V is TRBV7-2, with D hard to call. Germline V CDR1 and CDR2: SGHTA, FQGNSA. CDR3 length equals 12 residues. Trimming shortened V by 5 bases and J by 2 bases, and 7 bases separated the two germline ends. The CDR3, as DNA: TGTGCCAGCAGCCCTCCAGCCTACGAGCAGTACTTC. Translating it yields CASSPPAYEQYF.

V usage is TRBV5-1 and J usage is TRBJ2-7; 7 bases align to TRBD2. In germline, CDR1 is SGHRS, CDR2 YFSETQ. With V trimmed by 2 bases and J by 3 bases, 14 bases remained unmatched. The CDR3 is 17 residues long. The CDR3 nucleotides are TGCGCCAGCAGCTTACGTCGAGGGACTACCGAGGTCTACGAGCAGTACTTC. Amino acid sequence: CASSLRRGTTEVYEQYF.

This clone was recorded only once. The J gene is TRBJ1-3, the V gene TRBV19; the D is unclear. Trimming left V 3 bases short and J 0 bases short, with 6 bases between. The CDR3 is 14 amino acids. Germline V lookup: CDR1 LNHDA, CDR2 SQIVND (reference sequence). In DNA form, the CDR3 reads TGTGCCAGTAGTATGTCGAGCTCTGGAAACACCATATATTTT. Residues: CASSMSSSGNTIYF.

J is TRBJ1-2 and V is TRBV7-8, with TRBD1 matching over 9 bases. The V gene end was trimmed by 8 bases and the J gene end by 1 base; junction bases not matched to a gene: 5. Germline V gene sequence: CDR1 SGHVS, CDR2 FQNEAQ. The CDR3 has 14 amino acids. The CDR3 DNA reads TGTGCCAGCTACACAGGGGGCGATAACTATGGCTACACCTTC. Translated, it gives CASYTGGDNYGYTF. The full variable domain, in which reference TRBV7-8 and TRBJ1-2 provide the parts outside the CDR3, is GAGVSQSPRYKVAKRGQDVALRCDPISGHVSLFWYQQALGQGPEFLTYFQNEAQLDKSGLPSDRFFAERPEGSVSTLKIQRTQQEDSAVYLCASYTGGDNYGYTFGSGTRLTVV.

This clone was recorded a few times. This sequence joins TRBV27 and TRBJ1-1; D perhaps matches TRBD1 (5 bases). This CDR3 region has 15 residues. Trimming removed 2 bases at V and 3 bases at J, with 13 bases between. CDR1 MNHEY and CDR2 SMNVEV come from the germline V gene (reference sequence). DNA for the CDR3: TGTGCCAGCAGTTTAATGGGGCCCCGGGACACTGAAGCTTTCTTT. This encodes CASSLMGPRDTEAFF.

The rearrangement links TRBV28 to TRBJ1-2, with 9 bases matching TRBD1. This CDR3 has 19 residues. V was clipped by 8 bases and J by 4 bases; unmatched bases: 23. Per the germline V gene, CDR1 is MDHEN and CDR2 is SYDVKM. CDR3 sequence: CASYSRLRTGERGLYGYTF. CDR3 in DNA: TGTGCCAGCTATTCCAGACTTCGGACAGGGGAGAGGGGACTCTATGGCTACACCTTC.

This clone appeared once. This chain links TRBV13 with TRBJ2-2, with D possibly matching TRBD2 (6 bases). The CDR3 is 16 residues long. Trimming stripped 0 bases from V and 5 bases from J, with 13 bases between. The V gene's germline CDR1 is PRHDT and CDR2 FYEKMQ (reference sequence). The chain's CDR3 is CASSLGLTLATGELFF. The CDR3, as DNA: TGTGCCAGCAGCTTAGGCCTTACCCTAGCGACCGGGGAGCTGTTTTTT.

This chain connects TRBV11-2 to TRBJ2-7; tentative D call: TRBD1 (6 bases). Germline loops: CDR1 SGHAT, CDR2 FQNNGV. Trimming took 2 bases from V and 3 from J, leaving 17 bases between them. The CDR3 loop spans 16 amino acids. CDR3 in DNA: TGTGCCAGCAGCTTATTGCCGGACAGCCTCTACTACGAGCAGTACTTC. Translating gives CASSLLPDSLYYEQYF.

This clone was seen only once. CDR3 DNA: TGTGCCACCAGGGGGCAGCACACTGAAGCTTTCTTT. This gives the protein CATRGQHTEAFF. The chain employs TRBV24-1 and TRBJ1-1, with D possibly being TRBD1 (5 bases). The germline V and J ends were trimmed by 7 bases and 3 bases, with 8 bases remaining between them. Looked up from germline, CDR1 is KGHDR and CDR2 is SFDVKD. The CDR3 has 12 amino acids.

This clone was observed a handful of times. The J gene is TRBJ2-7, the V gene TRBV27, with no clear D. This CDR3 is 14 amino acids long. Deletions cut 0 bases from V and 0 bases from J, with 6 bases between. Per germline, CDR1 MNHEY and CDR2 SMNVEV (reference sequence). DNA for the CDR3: TGTGCCAGCAGTTTATCGGGCAGCTCCTACGAGCAGTACTTC. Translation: CASSLSGSSYEQYF.

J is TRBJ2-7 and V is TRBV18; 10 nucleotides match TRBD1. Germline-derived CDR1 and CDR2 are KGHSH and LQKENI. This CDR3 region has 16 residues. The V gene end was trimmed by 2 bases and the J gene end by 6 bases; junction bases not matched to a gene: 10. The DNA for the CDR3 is TGTGCCAGCTCACCAGACCTAGGGGACAGGGGACCCGAGCAGTACTTC. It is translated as CASSPDLGDRGPEQYF.

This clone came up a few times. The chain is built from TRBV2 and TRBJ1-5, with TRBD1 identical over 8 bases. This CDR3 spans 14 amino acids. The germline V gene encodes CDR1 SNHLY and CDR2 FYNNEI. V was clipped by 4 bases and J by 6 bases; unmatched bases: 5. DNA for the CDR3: TGTGCCAGCAGTGCCCAGGGGGCTGGTCAGCCCCAGCATTTT. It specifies CASSAQGAGQPQHF.

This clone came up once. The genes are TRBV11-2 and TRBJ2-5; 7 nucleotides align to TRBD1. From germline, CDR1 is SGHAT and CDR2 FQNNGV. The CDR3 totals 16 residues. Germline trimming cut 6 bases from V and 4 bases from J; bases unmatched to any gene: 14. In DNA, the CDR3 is TGTGCCAGCAGTCCCGGAGGTAGGGGGCTTGGAGAGACCCAGTACTTC. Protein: CASSPGGRGLGETQYF. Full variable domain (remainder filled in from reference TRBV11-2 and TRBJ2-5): EAGVAQSPRYKIIEKRQSVAFWCNPISGHATLYWYQQILGQGPKLLIQFQNNGVVDDSQLPKDRFSAERLKGVDSTLKIQPAKLEDSAVYLCASSPGGRGLGETQYFGPGTRLLVL.

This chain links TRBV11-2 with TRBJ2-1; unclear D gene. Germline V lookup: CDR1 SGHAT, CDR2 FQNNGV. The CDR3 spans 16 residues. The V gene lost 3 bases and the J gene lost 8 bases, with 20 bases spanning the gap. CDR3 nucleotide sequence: TGTGCCAGCAGCTTCGCCCCGATTTCCCGGTACGATGAGCAGTTCTTC. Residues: CASSFAPISRYDEQFF.

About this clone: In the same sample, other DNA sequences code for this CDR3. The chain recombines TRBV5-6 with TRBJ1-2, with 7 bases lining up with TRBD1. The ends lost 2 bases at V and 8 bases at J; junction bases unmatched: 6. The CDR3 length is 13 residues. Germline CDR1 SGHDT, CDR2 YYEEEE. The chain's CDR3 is CASSFDRARGYTF. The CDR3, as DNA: TGTGCCAGCAGCTTTGACAGGGCGCGGGGCTACACCTTC.